The present entry profiles one TCR beta chain with its context. As yet, its antigen is unknown. This sample was taken from a study of T cell responses to AZD1222 COVID-19 vaccine. Notes on the study in general: The number of AZD1222 recipients seropositive at baseline was only five to seven. Targeting of unmutated variant regions was reportedly seen in nearly half of spike-specific TCRs. Clonal diversity was possibly underestimated; the donors were predominantly white British and more often female.

The V and J ends lost 4 bases and 6 bases respectively, with 15 bases between them. CDR3 length: 15 residues. From germline, CDR1 is MNHEY and CDR2 SVGAGI. Generated by immunoSEQ multiplex PCR, the TCRdb table keeps only in-frame clones and is missing some. The data contain around 200,000 clones, roughly 90% of them singletons. This TCR derives from an adult in good health. The specimen was peripheral blood, collected on day 0 of AZD1222 vaccination. The chain is built from TRBV6-5 and TRBJ2-2, with D perhaps matching TRBD1 (6 bases). CDR3 protein: CASSFSRGSPGELFF. The CDR3 DNA reads TGTGCCAGCAGTTTTTCCAGGGGTTCCCCCGGGGAGCTGTTTTTT.